The TCR beta chain described here comes from a study of early T cells in non-severe SARS-CoV-2 infection. As for the study in general: With bulk RNA from unsorted whole blood as input, sequencing yielded unpaired chains.

Individual cDNA molecules carried attached unique molecular identifiers. TCRdb re-derived calls from the 5' RACE reads in MiXCR, one entry per CDR3 protein. The table records roughly 61,000 distinct CDR3 sequences, 13% of them present only once. The CDR3 is made up of 14 amino acids. CDR1 and CDR2 (germline): MGHRA, YSYEKL. Trimming left V 2 bases short and J 8 bases short, with 12 bases between. This specimen consisted of whole blood, obtained at baseline. The chain uses TRBV4-1 and TRBJ1-4; D may be TRBD1 (6 bases). The receptor's source is an adult who was a healthcare worker with PCR-confirmed SARS-CoV-2 infection or an uninfected control (not recorded which). The CDR3 region has the DNA TGCGCCAGCAGCCAAAAAGGGGGGCGGGAAAAACTGTTTTTT. Its translation: CASSQKGGREKLFF.